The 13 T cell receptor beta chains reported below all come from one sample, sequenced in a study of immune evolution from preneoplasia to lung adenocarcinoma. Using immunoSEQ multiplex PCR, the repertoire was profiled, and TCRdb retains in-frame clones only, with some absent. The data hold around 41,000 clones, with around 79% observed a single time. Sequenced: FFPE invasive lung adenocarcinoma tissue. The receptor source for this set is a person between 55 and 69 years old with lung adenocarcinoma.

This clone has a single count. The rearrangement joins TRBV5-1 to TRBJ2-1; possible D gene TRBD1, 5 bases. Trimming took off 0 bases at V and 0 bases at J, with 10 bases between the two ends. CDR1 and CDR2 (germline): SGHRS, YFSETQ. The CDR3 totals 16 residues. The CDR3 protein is CASSLGTPPSYNEQFF. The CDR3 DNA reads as TGCGCCAGCAGCTTGGGGACACCACCCTCCTACAATGAGCAGTTCTTC.

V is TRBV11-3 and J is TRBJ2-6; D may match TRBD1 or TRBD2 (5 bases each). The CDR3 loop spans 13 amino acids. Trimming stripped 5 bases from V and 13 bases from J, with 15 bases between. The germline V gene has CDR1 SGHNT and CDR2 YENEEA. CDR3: CASSPQGTRVLTF. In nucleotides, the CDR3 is TGTGCCAGCAGCCCTCAAGGGACCAGGGTCCTGACTTTC.

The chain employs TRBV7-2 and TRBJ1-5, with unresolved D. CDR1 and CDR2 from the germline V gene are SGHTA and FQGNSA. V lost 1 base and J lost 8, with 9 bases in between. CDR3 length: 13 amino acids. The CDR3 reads CASSLGGSKPQHF. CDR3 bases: TGTGCCAGCAGCTTAGGAGGGTCAAAGCCCCAGCATTTT.

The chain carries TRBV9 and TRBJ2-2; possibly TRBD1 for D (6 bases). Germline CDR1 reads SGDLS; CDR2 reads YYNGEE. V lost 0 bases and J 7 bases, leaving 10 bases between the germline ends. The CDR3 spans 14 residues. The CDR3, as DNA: TGTGCCAGCAGCGTAGACAGGGTCTACGGGGAGCTGTTTTTT. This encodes CASSVDRVYGELFF. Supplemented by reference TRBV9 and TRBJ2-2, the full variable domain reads DSGVTQTPKHLITATGQRVTLRCSPRSGDLSVYWYQQSLDQGLQFLIQYYNGEERAKGNILERFSAQQFPDLHSELNLSSLELGDSALYFCASSVDRVYGELFFGEGSRLTVL.

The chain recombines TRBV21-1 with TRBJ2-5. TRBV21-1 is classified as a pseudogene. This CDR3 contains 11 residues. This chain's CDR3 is CASSFQETQYF. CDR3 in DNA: TGTGCCAGCAGCTTCCAAGAGACCCAGTACTTC.

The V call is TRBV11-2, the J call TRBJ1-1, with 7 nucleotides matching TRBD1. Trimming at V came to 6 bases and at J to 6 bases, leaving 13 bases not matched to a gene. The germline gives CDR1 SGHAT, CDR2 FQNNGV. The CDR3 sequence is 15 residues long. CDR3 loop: CASRYIPGQQAEAFF. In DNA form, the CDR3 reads TGTGCCAGCAGGTATATACCGGGACAGCAAGCTGAAGCTTTCTTT. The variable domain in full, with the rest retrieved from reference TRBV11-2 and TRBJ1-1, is EAGVAQSPRYKIIEKRQSVAFWCNPISGHATLYWYQQILGQGPKLLIQFQNNGVVDDSQLPKDRFSAERLKGVDSTLKIQPAKLEDSAVYLCASRYIPGQQAEAFFGQGTRLTVV.

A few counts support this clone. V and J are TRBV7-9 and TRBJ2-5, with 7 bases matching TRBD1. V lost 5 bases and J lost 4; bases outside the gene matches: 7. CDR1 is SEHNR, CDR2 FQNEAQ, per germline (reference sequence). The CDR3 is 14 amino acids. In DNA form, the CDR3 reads TGTGCCAGCAGCCAGAGACAGGGTGGAGAGACCCAGTACTTC. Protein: CASSQRQGGETQYF.

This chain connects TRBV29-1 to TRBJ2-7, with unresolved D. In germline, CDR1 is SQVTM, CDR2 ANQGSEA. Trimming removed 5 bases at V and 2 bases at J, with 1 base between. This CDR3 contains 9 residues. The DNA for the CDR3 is TGCAGCGTTCCCTACGAGCAGTACTTC. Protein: CSVPYEQYF.

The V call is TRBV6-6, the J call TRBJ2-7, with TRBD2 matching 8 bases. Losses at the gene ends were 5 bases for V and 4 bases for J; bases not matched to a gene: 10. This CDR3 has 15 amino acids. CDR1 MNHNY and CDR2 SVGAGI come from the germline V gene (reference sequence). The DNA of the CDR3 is TGTGCCAGCAGTACGACCGGGACTAGTCGGTACGAGCAGTACTTC. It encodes CASSTTGTSRYEQYF.

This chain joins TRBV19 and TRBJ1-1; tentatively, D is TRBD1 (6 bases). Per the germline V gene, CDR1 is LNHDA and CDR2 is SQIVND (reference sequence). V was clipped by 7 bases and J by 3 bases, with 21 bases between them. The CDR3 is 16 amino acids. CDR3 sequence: CASTLGGAVGDTEAFF. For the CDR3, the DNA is TGTGCCAGTACCCTAGGGGGGGCGGTTGGAGACACTGAAGCTTTCTTT.

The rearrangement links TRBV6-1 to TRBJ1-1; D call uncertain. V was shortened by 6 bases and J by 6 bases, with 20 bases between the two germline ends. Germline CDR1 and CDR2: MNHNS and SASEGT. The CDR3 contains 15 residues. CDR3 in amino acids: CASRAGEGVRSEAFF. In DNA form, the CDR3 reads TGTGCCAGCAGAGCAGGCGAGGGCGTAAGGTCTGAAGCTTTCTTT.

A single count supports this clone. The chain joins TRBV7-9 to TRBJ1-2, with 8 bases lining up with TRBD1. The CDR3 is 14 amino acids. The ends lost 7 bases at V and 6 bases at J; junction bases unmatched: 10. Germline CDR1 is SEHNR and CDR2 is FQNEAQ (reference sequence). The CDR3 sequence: CASKVRTGFDGYTF. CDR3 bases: TGTGCCAGCAAAGTACGGACAGGGTTTGATGGCTACACCTTC.

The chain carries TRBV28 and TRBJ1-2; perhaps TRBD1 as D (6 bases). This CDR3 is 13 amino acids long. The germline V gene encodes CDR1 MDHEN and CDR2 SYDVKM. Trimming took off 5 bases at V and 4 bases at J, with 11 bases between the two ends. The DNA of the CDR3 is TGTGCCAGCAGTCCCCGGGGGGCCTATGGCTACACCTTC. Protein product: CASSPRGAYGYTF.